The present T cell receptor (beta chain) was sequenced within a study of blood T cells in healthy people across ages. The germline CDR1 and CDR2 sequences are LGHNA and YSLEER. Unmatched junction bases numbered 5, after V lost 0 bases and J lost 4 bases. CDR3 length: 17 amino acids. Together with a sample-barcoded 5' primer, a J-beta primer mix was included in a second PCR lasting about 7 to 12 cycles. Each cDNA molecule, via a template-switch adaptor with 12 random nucleotides, was tagged. TCRdb fed the 5' RACE reads into MiXCR, producing one record per CDR3 protein. The sample lists about 1.1 million distinct CDR3 sequences, roughly two fifths occurring once. Researchers collected 7.5 to 10 milliliters of peripheral blood from every single donor. In its sample, this clonotype was seen a few times.

The rearrangement links TRBV4-3 to TRBJ2-1, with TRBD2 matching over 11 bases. The receptor's source is a man aged 18-30 years in good health. Sequenced sample: blood. CDR3 in amino acids: CASSQDAGLAVYNEQFF. In DNA, the CDR3 is TGCGCCAGCAGCCAAGATGCGGGACTAGCGGTATACAATGAGCAGTTCTTC.